Listed below are T cell receptor beta chains from one sample, sequenced in a study of T-cell reconstitution after alpha-beta-depleted transplantation in children. TCRdb redid the calling of the PCR reads with MiXCR, one entry per CDR3 protein. The repertoire holds 640,000 or so distinct CDR3 sequences, with 16% as singletons. Source: PBMCs from the stem cell graft donor, taken from the stem cell graft. The receptors here all came from a human donor who donated a stem cell graft to a child with acute myeloid leukemia. The CDR3 runs from the conserved cysteine through the conserved F or W. A D gene is named only where the DNA matches it firmly. Some rows have no size entry. The others give once, few or many, or a class for an expanded clone.

j_gene: TRBJ2-1; d_gene: TRBD2; v_gene: TRBV29-1; abundance: many; CDR3nt: TGCAGCGTTGCGGGGGGCTCCTACAATGAGCAGTTCTTC; CDR3aa: CSVAGGSYNEQFF
j_gene: TRBJ2-7; d_gene: TRBD1; v_gene: TRBV30; abundance: .; CDR3nt: TGTGCCTGGAGTCGACGACAGGGCTACGAGCAGTACTTC; CDR3aa: CAWSRRQGYEQYF
j_gene: TRBJ1-2; d_gene: TRBD1; v_gene: TRBV12-3/TRBV12-4; abundance: many; CDR3nt: TGTGCCAGCAGTTCCCTAGGACAGGGGGATCTTGGCTACACCTTC; CDR3aa: CASSSLGQGDLGYTF
j_gene: TRBJ1-2; d_gene: .; v_gene: TRBV20-1; abundance: many; CDR3nt: TGCAGTGCTAGAGAACCCATTAACAGGGAAGTCGGTGGCTACACCTTC; CDR3aa: CSAREPINREVGGYTF
j_gene: TRBJ2-3; d_gene: .; v_gene: TRBV20-1; abundance: .; CDR3nt: TGCAGTGCTAAGAGTCAATACACAGATACGCAGTATTTT; CDR3aa: CSAKSQYTDTQYF
j_gene: TRBJ2-3; d_gene: .; v_gene: TRBV4-3; abundance: many; CDR3nt: TGCGCCAGCAGCCACGATCGACAGAAGAGGGATACGCAGTATTTT; CDR3aa: CASSHDRQKRDTQYF
j_gene: TRBJ2-5; d_gene: .; v_gene: TRBV14; abundance: .; CDR3nt: TGTGCCAGCAGTCGTTTAGGGACGGAGACCCAGTACTTC; CDR3aa: CASSRLGTETQYF
j_gene: TRBJ2-7; d_gene: TRBD1; v_gene: TRBV12-3/TRBV12-4; abundance: few; CDR3nt: TGTGCCAGCAGTTCCAGGACACAGGGGCACGAGCAGTACTTC; CDR3aa: CASSSRTQGHEQYF
j_gene: TRBJ2-3; d_gene: TRBD1; v_gene: TRBV12-3/TRBV12-4; abundance: many; CDR3nt: TGTGCCAGCAGACCTAGGACAGGCCCCACAGATACGCAGTATTTT; CDR3aa: CASRPRTGPTDTQYF
j_gene: TRBJ2-5; d_gene: TRBD2; v_gene: TRBV6-1; abundance: .; CDR3nt: TGTGCCAGCTCTATAGCGGGGGGGCGAGAGACCCAGTACTTC; CDR3aa: CASSIAGGRETQYF
j_gene: TRBJ1-1; d_gene: .; v_gene: TRBV27; abundance: few; CDR3nt: TGTGCCGCGAGGGGACTGAACACTGAAGCTTTCTTT; CDR3aa: CAARGLNTEAFF
j_gene: TRBJ1-6; d_gene: .; v_gene: TRBV20-1; abundance: many; CDR3nt: TGCAGTGCCCGGGACAAGTATAATTCACCCCTCCACTTT; CDR3aa: CSARDKYNSPLHF
j_gene: TRBJ2-7; d_gene: TRBD2; v_gene: TRBV7-9; abundance: .; CDR3nt: TGTGCCAGCATGGGGGAGGGTTCCTCCTACGAGCAGTACTTC; CDR3aa: CASMGEGSSYEQYF
j_gene: TRBJ1-5; d_gene: .; v_gene: TRBV12-2; abundance: .; CDR3nt: TGTGCAAGTCGCCTAAGGGGAAGGCGGCTTAATCAGCCCCAGCATTTT; CDR3aa: CASRLRGRRLNQPQHF
j_gene: TRBJ1-1; d_gene: TRBD1; v_gene: TRBV7-2; abundance: few; CDR3nt: TGTGCCAGCAGCCCGATCTATCGGGGACAGGGGAACACTGAAGCTTTCTTT; CDR3aa: CASSPIYRGQGNTEAFF
j_gene: TRBJ2-2; d_gene: .; v_gene: TRBV20-1; abundance: .; CDR3nt: TGCAGTGCCCCGAAGATGCGGGGGCCCACGACCGGGGAGCTGTTTTTT; CDR3aa: CSAPKMRGPTTGELFF
j_gene: TRBJ1-1; d_gene: .; v_gene: TRBV29-1; abundance: .; CDR3nt: TGCAGCGTTGTCGAGGGGGGGTCCGGTACTGAAGCTTTCTTT; CDR3aa: CSVVEGGSGTEAFF
j_gene: TRBJ1-2; d_gene: TRBD1; v_gene: TRBV12-3/TRBV12-4; abundance: many; CDR3nt: TGTGCCAGCAGTTTAGAGGGGACAGCCCAGGGCTACACCTTC; CDR3aa: CASSLEGTAQGYTF
j_gene: TRBJ2-1; d_gene: .; v_gene: TRBV12-3/TRBV12-4; abundance: many; CDR3nt: TGTGCCAGCAGTTTTGGGGACAATGAGCAGTTCTTC; CDR3aa: CASSFGDNEQFF
j_gene: TRBJ1-4; d_gene: .; v_gene: TRBV20-1; abundance: .; CDR3nt: TGCAGTGCTAGTAGGGGGACGCTTCAAAATGAAAAACTGTTTTTT; CDR3aa: CSASRGTLQNEKLFF
j_gene: TRBJ2-7; d_gene: TRBD1; v_gene: TRBV29-1; abundance: many; CDR3nt: TGCAGCGCTGCCATGGACAGGGAAGCGCCGTACTTC; CDR3aa: CSAAMDREAPYF
j_gene: TRBJ2-1; d_gene: .; v_gene: TRBV7-2; abundance: many; CDR3nt: TGTGCCAGCAGCCAAGGGGGTCTTCTCGAGCAGTTCTTC; CDR3aa: CASSQGGLLEQFF
j_gene: TRBJ2-7; d_gene: TRBD2; v_gene: TRBV20-1; abundance: .; CDR3nt: TGCAGTGCTACCCCCGGGACTAGCGGGTACGAGCAGTACTTC; CDR3aa: CSATPGTSGYEQYF
j_gene: TRBJ1-2; d_gene: TRBD1; v_gene: TRBV5-5; abundance: many; CDR3nt: TGTGCCAGCAGTCTGCTTTCGGACAGGCCTTCTGGCTACACCTTC; CDR3aa: CASSLLSDRPSGYTF
j_gene: TRBJ2-5; d_gene: .; v_gene: TRBV10-3; abundance: .; CDR3nt: TGTGCCACCGGGACGGGGGCAGAAGAGACCCAGTACTTC; CDR3aa: CATGTGAEETQYF
j_gene: TRBJ1-1; d_gene: .; v_gene: TRBV7-9; abundance: few; CDR3nt: TGTGCCAGCAGTTCAGGGTCCTTTGAAGCTTTCTTT; CDR3aa: CASSSGSFEAFF
j_gene: TRBJ1-1; d_gene: .; v_gene: TRBV20-1; abundance: many; CDR3nt: TGCAGTGCTAGGGAAGGGAGTTGGACTGAAGCTTTCTTT; CDR3aa: CSAREGSWTEAFF
j_gene: TRBJ2-1; d_gene: TRBD1; v_gene: TRBV4-3; abundance: .; CDR3nt: TGCGCCAGCAGCCAGGGGGACAGGGGAGGGTATGAGCAGTTCTTC; CDR3aa: CASSQGDRGGYEQFF
j_gene: TRBJ2-5; d_gene: .; v_gene: TRBV11-3; abundance: .; CDR3nt: TGTGCCAGCAGCGCCACCCAAGAGACCCAGTACTTC; CDR3aa: CASSATQETQYF
j_gene: TRBJ2-5; d_gene: TRBD2; v_gene: TRBV20-1; abundance: many; CDR3nt: TGCAGTGCTAGAACCGGGACTAGCGGCAAAGAGACCCAGTACTTC; CDR3aa: CSARTGTSGKETQYF
j_gene: TRBJ1-5; d_gene: .; v_gene: TRBV20-1; abundance: many; CDR3nt: TGCAGTGCTAGAGTGGTCGGGGCACTGAATCAGCCCCAGCATTTT; CDR3aa: CSARVVGALNQPQHF
j_gene: TRBJ2-1; d_gene: .; v_gene: TRBV5-1; abundance: few; CDR3nt: TGCGCCAGCAGCTTGGAGACCTTATACAATGAGCAGTTCTTC; CDR3aa: CASSLETLYNEQFF
j_gene: TRBJ2-2; d_gene: .; v_gene: TRBV20-1; abundance: many; CDR3nt: TGCAGTGGCTCCGCTCTCAAGGCCGGGGAGCTGTTTTTT; CDR3aa: CSGSALKAGELFF
j_gene: TRBJ2-3; d_gene: .; v_gene: TRBV7-2; abundance: .; CDR3nt: TGTGCCAGCAGATGGACAGCAGGGGCCACAGATACGCAGTATTTT; CDR3aa: CASRWTAGATDTQYF
j_gene: TRBJ2-5; d_gene: TRBD2; v_gene: TRBV12-3/TRBV12-4; abundance: .; CDR3nt: TGTGCCAGCAGTTTAATACCCAGCGGGGGCGACCAAGAGACCCAGTACTTC; CDR3aa: CASSLIPSGGDQETQYF
j_gene: TRBJ1-2; d_gene: .; v_gene: TRBV7-2; abundance: few; CDR3nt: TGTGCCAGCAGCTTAGATGCAAGTACGGGGGGCTACACCTTC; CDR3aa: CASSLDASTGGYTF
j_gene: TRBJ2-1; d_gene: .; v_gene: TRBV6-1; abundance: many; CDR3nt: TGTGCCACCTCCCCCGTCAGGGGAGGCAATGAGCAGTTCTTC; CDR3aa: CATSPVRGGNEQFF
j_gene: TRBJ1-2; d_gene: .; v_gene: TRBV30; abundance: few; CDR3nt: TGTGCCTTAAAAGACCGAATCTATGGCTACACCTTC; CDR3aa: CALKDRIYGYTF